This TCR beta chain stems from a study of quantifying T cell responses using KT2 cells. About the study: TCR alpha and beta constant-region primers primed reverse transcription of RNA.

Each cDNA got a UMI-containing oligo ligated at its 3' end. The first PCR ran roughly 4 cycles with an equimolar RC1.1 and RC1.2 beta primer mix. TCRdb used MiXCR to reprocess the UMI-ligation and nested PCR reads, holding one entry per CDR3 protein. Of approximately 57,000 distinct CDR3 sequences listed, roughly an eighth are singletons. The junction had 11 bases not matched to a gene; V was cut back by 3 bases and J by 9 bases. Germline CDR1 is SQVTM and CDR2 is ANQGSEA. The CDR3 contains 15 residues. Specimen: PBMCs spiked with cells of the T cell clone KT2. The clonotype originates from a human donor. V gene TRBV29-1 combines with J gene TRBJ2-1; the match to TRBD2 covers 10 bases. This chain's CDR3 is CSVDETSSGSPEQFF. CDR3 nucleotide sequence: TGCAGCGTTGATGAGACGTCTAGCGGGAGTCCTGAGCAGTTCTTC.